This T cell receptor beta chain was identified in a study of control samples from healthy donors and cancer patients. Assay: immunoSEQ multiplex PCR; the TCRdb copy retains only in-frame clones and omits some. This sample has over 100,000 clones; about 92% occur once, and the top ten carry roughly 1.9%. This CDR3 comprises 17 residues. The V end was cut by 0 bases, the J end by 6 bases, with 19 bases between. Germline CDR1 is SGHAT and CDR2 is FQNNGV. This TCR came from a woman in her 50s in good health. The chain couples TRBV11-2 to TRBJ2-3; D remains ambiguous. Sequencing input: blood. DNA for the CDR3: TGTGCCAGCAGCTTAGAGGCGGCTAGTCTCGATCAGGATACGCAGTATTTT. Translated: CASSLEAASLDQDTQYF.